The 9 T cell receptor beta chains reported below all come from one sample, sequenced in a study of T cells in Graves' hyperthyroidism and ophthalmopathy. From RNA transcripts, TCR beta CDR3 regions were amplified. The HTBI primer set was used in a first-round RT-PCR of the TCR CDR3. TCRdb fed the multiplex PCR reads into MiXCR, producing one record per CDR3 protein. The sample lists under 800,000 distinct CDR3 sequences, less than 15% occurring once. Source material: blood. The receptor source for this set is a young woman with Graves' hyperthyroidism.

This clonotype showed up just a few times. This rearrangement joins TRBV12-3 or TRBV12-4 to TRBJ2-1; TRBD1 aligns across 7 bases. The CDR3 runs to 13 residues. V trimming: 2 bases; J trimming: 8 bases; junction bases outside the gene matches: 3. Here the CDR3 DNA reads TGTGCCAGCAGTTTAATAGGGACAGATGAGCAGTTCTTC. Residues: CASSLIGTDEQFF.

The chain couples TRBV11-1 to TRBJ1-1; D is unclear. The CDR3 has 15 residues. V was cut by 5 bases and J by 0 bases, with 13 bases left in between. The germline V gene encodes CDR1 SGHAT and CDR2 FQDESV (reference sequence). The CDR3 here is CASSPLAQLNTEAFF. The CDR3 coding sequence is TGTGCCAGCAGCCCACTCGCCCAGCTGAACACTGAAGCTTTCTTT.

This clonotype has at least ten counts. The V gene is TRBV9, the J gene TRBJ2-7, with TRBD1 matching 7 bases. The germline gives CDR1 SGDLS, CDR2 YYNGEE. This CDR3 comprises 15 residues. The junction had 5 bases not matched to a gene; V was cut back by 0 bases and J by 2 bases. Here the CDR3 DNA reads TGTGCCAGCAGCGTAGCGGGACAGAGTACCTACGAGCAGTACTTC. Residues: CASSVAGQSTYEQYF.

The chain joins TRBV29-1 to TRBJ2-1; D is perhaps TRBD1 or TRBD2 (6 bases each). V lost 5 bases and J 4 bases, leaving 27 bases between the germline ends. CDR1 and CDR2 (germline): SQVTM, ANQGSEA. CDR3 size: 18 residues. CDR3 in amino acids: CSVLGVRVRGPGYNEQFF. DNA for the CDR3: TGCAGCGTTCTTGGAGTAAGGGTTCGGGGGCCAGGTTACAATGAGCAGTTCTTC.

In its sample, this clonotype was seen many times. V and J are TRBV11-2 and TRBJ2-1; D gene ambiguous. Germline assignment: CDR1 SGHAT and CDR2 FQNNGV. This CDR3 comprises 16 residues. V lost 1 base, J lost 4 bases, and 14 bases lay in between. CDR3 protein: CASSLGRQAVYNEQFF. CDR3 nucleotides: TGTGCCAGCAGCTTAGGTCGGCAGGCGGTGTACAATGAGCAGTTCTTC. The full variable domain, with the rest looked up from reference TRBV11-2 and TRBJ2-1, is EAGVAQSPRYKIIEKRQSVAFWCNPISGHATLYWYQQILGQGPKLLIQFQNNGVVDDSQLPKDRFSAERLKGVDSTLKIQPAKLEDSAVYLCASSLGRQAVYNEQFFGPGTRLTVL.

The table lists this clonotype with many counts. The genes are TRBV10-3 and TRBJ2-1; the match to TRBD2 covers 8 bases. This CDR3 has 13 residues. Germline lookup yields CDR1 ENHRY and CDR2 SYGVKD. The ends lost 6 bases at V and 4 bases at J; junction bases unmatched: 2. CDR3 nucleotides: TGTGCCATCAGAACGGGAGGGTACAATGAGCAGTTCTTC. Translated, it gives CAIRTGGYNEQFF.

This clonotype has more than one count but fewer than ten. In DNA form, the CDR3 reads TGTGCCAGCAGCTCAAACCAGGGGTCGGTCTACGAGCAGTACTTC. Translated, it gives CASSSNQGSVYEQYF. The chain combines TRBV13 with TRBJ2-7; possibly TRBD1 for D (6 bases). V was shortened by 4 bases and J by 3 bases, with 16 bases between the two germline ends. CDR3 length: 15 residues. The germline V gene encodes CDR1 PRHDT and CDR2 FYEKMQ (reference sequence).

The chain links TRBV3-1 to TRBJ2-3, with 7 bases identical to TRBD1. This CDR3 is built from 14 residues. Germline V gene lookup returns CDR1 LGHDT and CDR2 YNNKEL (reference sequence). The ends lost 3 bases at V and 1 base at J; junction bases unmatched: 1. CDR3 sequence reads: CASSQGTGTDTQYF. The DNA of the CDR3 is TGTGCCAGCAGCCAGGGGACAGGCACAGATACGCAGTATTTT.

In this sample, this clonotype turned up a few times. The CDR3 loop reads CSARGGRGRGNTIYF. CDR3 coding DNA: TGCAGTGCTAGAGGAGGCAGGGGGCGTGGAAACACCATATATTTT. The rearrangement links TRBV20-1 to TRBJ1-3; 8 bases fit TRBD1. The CDR3 is 15 amino acids. Trimming cost V 1 base and J 3 bases; bases outside gene matches: 5. Germline V gives CDR1 DFQATT, CDR2 SNEGSKA (reference sequence).